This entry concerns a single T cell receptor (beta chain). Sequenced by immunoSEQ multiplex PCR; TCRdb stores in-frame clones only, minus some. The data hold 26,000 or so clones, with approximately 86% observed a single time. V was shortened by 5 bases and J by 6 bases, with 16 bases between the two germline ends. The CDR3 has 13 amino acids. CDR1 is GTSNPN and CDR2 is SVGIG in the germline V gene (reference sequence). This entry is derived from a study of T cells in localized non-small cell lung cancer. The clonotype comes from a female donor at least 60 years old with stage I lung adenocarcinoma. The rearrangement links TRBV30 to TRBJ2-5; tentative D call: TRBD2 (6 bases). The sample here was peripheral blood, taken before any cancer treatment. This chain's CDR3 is CAWGNGGGKTQYF. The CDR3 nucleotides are TGTGCCTGGGGTAACGGGGGTGGGAAGACCCAGTACTTC. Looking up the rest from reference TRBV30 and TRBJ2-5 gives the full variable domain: SQTIHQWPATLVQPVGSPLSLECTVEGTSNPNLYWYRQAAGRGLQLLFYSVGIGQISSEVPQNLSASRPQDRQFILSSKKLLLSDSGFYLCAWGNGGGKTQYFGPGTRLLVL.